A single sample is the source of the 7 T cell receptor beta chains below, sequenced in a study of T cell repertoires in cytomegalovirus infection (dated by TCRdb to between 2019 and 2020). TCRdb names Illumina HiSeq 1500 as the instrument used. The public sequencing data were trimmed at Q25 with fastp and processed into clonotypes with MiXCR by TCRdb, which kept only in-frame beta chains. Merged by CDR3 protein, the rows form single entries marked with the most common genes and DNA. Counted in this sample were about 490,000 distinct CDR3 sequences; about a quarter of them appeared once. Around 13% of the sample belongs to the ten largest clones. Sequenced input: PBMCs. The receptor source for this set is a human donor in good health (CMV status not recorded). Some clones in this sample may be carry-over from other donors' samples.

Concerning this clonotype: A read error may explain this, as a much larger clone is one base away. The J gene is TRBJ2-2, the V gene TRBV7-2; 11 bases align to TRBD2. The germline gives CDR1 SGHTA, CDR2 FQGNSA. The CDR3 spans 15 residues. The V and J ends lost 9 bases and 4 bases, in that order; junction bases with no gene match: 7. This CDR3 is CARRLAGGSTGELFF. CDR3 DNA: TGTGCCAGGAGGCTAGCGGGAGGTTCCACCGGGGAGCTGTTTTTT. Full variable domain (outside the CDR3, taken from reference TRBV7-2 and TRBJ2-2): GAGVSQSPSNKVTEKGKDVELRCDPISGHTALYWYRQSLGQGLEFLIYFQGNSAPDKSGLPSDRFSAERTGGSVSTLTIQRTQQEDSAVYLCARRLAGGSTGELFFGEGSRLTVL.

This clonotype was observed a few times. This chain uses TRBV6-2 or TRBV6-3 with TRBJ1-5, with 7 bases fitting TRBD1. V gave up 2 bases and J gave up 0 bases; unmatched junction bases: 13. This CDR3 spans 19 amino acids. Germline values: CDR1 MNHEY, CDR2 SVGEGT. CDR3 sequence (DNA): TGTGCCAGCAGTTACAAACCGGGACAGAGATCTTATAGCAATCAGCCCCAGCATTTT. Amino acid sequence: CASSYKPGQRSYSNQPQHF.

V is TRBV5-6 and J is TRBJ1-1; unclear D gene. Per the germline V gene, CDR1 is SGHDT and CDR2 is YYEEEE. V lost 2 bases and J lost 4, with 6 bases in between. The CDR3 consists of 12 residues. The CDR3 DNA is TGTGCCAGCAGCTTACCAAGCACTGAAGCTTTCTTT. Its translation: CASSLPSTEAFF.

This clonotype was seen only a few times. This chain uses TRBV28 with TRBJ1-2; D is unresolved. Germline V gene lookup returns CDR1 MDHEN and CDR2 SYDVKM. CDR3 length equals 14 residues. V shed 7 bases and J shed 7 bases, with 19 bases lying between them. Here the CDR3 reads CASTSWQSAGGYTF. CDR3 coding DNA: TGTGCCAGCACGAGTTGGCAATCGGCGGGTGGCTACACCTTC.

This clonotype turned up a few times. The chain couples TRBV4-3 to TRBJ2-3; D remains ambiguous. The ends were cut back, 0 bases at V and 4 bases at J, with 11 bases in the middle. Germline-derived CDR1 and CDR2 are LGHNA and YSLEER. The CDR3 runs to 15 residues. CDR3 region: CASSQDGRTSDTQYF. CDR3 coding DNA: TGCGCCAGCAGCCAAGATGGGCGGACGTCAGATACGCAGTATTTT.

The chain combines TRBV5-1 with TRBJ1-6; TRBD1 matches at 8 bases. V trimming: 3 bases; J trimming: 10 bases; junction bases outside the gene matches: 15. The CDR3 runs to 17 residues. Germline V CDR1 and CDR2: SGHRS, YFSETQ. As DNA, the CDR3 is TGCGCCAGCAGCTATCCGGGACAGGATGTATCGGTATCACCCCTCCACTTT. Residues: CASSYPGQDVSVSPLHF.

This clonotype appeared many times. The CDR3 DNA sequence: TGTGCCAGCAGCGCCGCTTCCGGGACTGGCACAGATACGCAGTATTTT. Protein: CASSAASGTGTDTQYF. The chain couples TRBV7-6 to TRBJ2-3; tentative D call: TRBD2 (6 bases). Germline V gene lookup returns CDR1 SGHVS and CDR2 FNYEAQ. This CDR3 contains 16 residues. V was trimmed by 5 bases and J by 1 base, leaving 16 bases between them.